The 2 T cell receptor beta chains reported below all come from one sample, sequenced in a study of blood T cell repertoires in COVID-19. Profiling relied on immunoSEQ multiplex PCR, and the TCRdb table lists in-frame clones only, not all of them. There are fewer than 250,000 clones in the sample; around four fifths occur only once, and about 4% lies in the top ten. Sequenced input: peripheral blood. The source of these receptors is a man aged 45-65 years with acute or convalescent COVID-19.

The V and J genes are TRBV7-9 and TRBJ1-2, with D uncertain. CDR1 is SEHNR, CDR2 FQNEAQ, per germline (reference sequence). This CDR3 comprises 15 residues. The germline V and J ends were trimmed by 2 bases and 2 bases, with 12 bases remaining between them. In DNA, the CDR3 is TGTGCCAGCAGCTTAACCCCAGATCAAAACTATGGCTACACCTTC. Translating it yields CASSLTPDQNYGYTF. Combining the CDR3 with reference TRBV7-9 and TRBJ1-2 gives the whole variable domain DTGVSQNPRHKITKRGQNVTFRCDPISEHNRLYWYRQTLGQGPEFLTYFQNEAQLEKSRLLSDRFSAERPKGSFSTLEIQRTEQGDSAMYLCASSLTPDQNYGYTFGSGTRLTVV.

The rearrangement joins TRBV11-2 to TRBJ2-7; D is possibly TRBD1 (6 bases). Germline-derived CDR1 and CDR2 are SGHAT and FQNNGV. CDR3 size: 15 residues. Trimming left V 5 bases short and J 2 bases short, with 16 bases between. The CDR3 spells CASSLQGIYTYEQYF. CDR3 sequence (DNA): TGTGCCAGCAGCCTACAGGGTATTTATACCTACGAGCAGTACTTC.